This entry lists 21 T cell receptor beta chains sequenced from one sample in a study of chemoradiotherapy in HPV16-positive cancers. Using immunoSEQ multiplex PCR, the repertoire was profiled, and TCRdb retains in-frame clones only, with some absent. The table records some 34,000 clones, about 90% of them present only once. The sample consisted of blood, taken from a patient who underwent chemoradiotherapy. The receptors here all came from a human donor with HPV-associated anogenital cancer.

This chain joins TRBV6-5 and TRBJ1-2, with 9 bases matching TRBD1. Per the germline V gene, CDR1 is MNHEY and CDR2 is SVGAGI. The ends lost 4 bases at V and 1 base at J; junction bases unmatched: 4. The CDR3 loop spans 15 amino acids. CDR3 nucleotides: TGTGCCAGCAGTTCACCGGGACAGGGTAACTATGGCTACACCTTC. Translation: CASSSPGQGNYGYTF.

The chain couples TRBV18 to TRBJ1-1, with TRBD1 matching over 7 bases. The germline gives CDR1 KGHSH, CDR2 LQKENI. The ends lost 7 bases at V and 0 bases at J; junction bases unmatched: 8. The CDR3 is 15 amino acids. For the CDR3, the DNA is TGTGCCAGCTGGGGGACAGAGAACATGAACACTGAAGCTTTCTTT. Translating gives CASWGTENMNTEAFF.

This clone is a singleton in its sample. The chain recombines TRBV2 with TRBJ2-1; D may correspond to TRBD1 or TRBD2 (5 bases each). CDR1 is SNHLY, CDR2 FYNNEI, per germline. V lost 8 bases and J lost 8, with 22 bases in between. This CDR3 is 15 amino acids long. CDR3 region: CASLTYLGARDEQFF. CDR3 in DNA: TGTGCCAGCTTGACTTACCTAGGGGCGAGGGATGAGCAGTTCTTC. The full variable domain, with the rest looked up from reference TRBV2 and TRBJ2-1, is EPEVTQTPSHQVTQMGQEVILRCVPISNHLYFYWYRQILGQKVEFLVSFYNNEISEKSEIFDDQFSVERPDGSNFTLKIRSTKLEDSAMYFCASLTYLGARDEQFFGPGTRLTVL.

The count of this clone is one. V and J are TRBV5-1 and TRBJ1-5, with 7 bases aligning to TRBD1. V shed 0 bases and J 4 bases; nucleotides not matched to a gene: 4. CDR1 is SGHRS and CDR2 is YFSETQ in the germline V gene. This CDR3 is 15 amino acids long. This CDR3 reads CASSLAPGGNQPQHF. In nucleotides, the CDR3 is TGCGCCAGCAGCTTGGCCCCAGGGGGGAATCAGCCCCAGCATTTT.

The chain has TRBV4-2 and TRBJ1-1; 7 nucleotides agree with TRBD1. Looked up from germline, CDR1 is LGHNA and CDR2 is YNFKEQ. The CDR3 contains 15 residues. V was clipped by 5 bases and J by 4 bases; unmatched bases: 10. CDR3 bases: TGTGCCAGCAGCTTCGATCCCAGGGGGGGCACTGAAGCTTTCTTT. Protein product: CASSFDPRGGTEAFF.

This rearrangement joins TRBV27 to TRBJ2-7, with TRBD2 as a possible D gene (6 bases). Germline CDR1 reads MNHEY; CDR2 reads SMNVEV (reference sequence). The length of the CDR3 is 16 residues. Between the trimmed V and J ends, which lost 7 bases and 4 bases, there was a span of 23 bases. The CDR3 DNA reads as TGTGCCAGCACTATGCTAAGGGGCGGGGCCCATTACGAGCAGTACTTC. Its protein is CASTMLRGGAHYEQYF.

The chain has TRBV19 and TRBJ1-4, with no clear D. V lost 6 bases, J lost 6 bases, and 17 bases lay in between. The CDR3 has 15 residues. Germline V CDR1 and CDR2: LNHDA, SQIVND (reference sequence). The CDR3 reads CASRLSGRIDEKLFF. DNA for the CDR3: TGTGCCAGTAGGCTCTCCGGGCGTATCGATGAAAAACTGTTTTTT.

The chain links TRBV4-1 to TRBJ2-3, with 8 bases lining up with TRBD1. This CDR3 has 18 amino acids. After removal of 0 bases from V and 8 bases from J, the junction contained 16 bases not matched to a gene. Germline assignment: CDR1 MGHRA and CDR2 YSYEKL. Written as DNA, the CDR3 is TGCGCCAGCAGCCAAGATTATCGGGACAGGCCGGTCGCCGTTACGCAGTATTTT. Its translation is CASSQDYRDRPVAVTQYF.

This clone has only a few counts. The V and J genes are TRBV4-2 and TRBJ2-7; 12 bases fit TRBD1. The length of the CDR3 is 15 residues. Germline V gene data show CDR1 as LGHNA and CDR2 as YNFKEQ. V was pared by 5 bases and J by 6 bases, with 8 bases of the junction left unmatched. CDR3 loop: CASSKSPGQGAEQYF. The CDR3 nucleotides read TGTGCCAGCAGCAAGAGTCCGGGACAGGGGGCCGAGCAGTACTTC.

The chain couples TRBV19 to TRBJ2-2; D gene unclear. V was cut by 4 bases and J by 5 bases, with 8 bases left in between. Germline CDR1 and CDR2: LNHDA and SQIVND (reference sequence). The CDR3 has 13 amino acids. The CDR3 DNA reads as TGTGCCAGTAGTACGGATCTGACCGGGGAGCTGTTTTTT. The encoded protein is CASSTDLTGELFF.

The J gene is TRBJ2-5, the V gene TRBV14; TRBD2 matches 8 bases. The CDR3 is 17 amino acids. CDR1 is SGHDN and CDR2 is FVKESK in the germline V gene. J was trimmed by 1 base and V by 0 bases; bases with no gene match: 7. CDR3 sequence: CASSQDRGLASQETQYF. The CDR3 coding sequence is TGTGCCAGCAGCCAAGATCGCGGACTAGCTTCCCAAGAGACCCAGTACTTC.

In DNA form, the CDR3 reads TGTGCCAGCAGTTCGTGGACTAGCGGGGGTACAGATACGCAGTATTTT. The encoded protein is CASSSWTSGGTDTQYF. The chain links TRBV27 to TRBJ2-3; 13 positions match TRBD2. Looked up from germline, CDR1 is MNHEY and CDR2 is SMNVEV (reference sequence). This CDR3 is built from 16 residues. The V segment lost 4 bases and the J segment 3 bases; nucleotides outside the gene matches: 4.

This chain links TRBV27 with TRBJ1-2, with 7 bases identical to TRBD1. This CDR3 spans 11 amino acids. CDR1 is MNHEY, CDR2 SMNVEV, per germline (reference sequence). The trim removed 4 bases at V and 7 bases at J, leaving 0 bases unmatched. The CDR3 is CASSSGGGYTF. DNA for the CDR3: TGTGCCAGCAGTTCAGGGGGTGGCTACACCTTC.

The V gene is TRBV7-2, the J gene TRBJ2-3, with 12 bases fitting TRBD2. Unmatched junction bases numbered 8, after V lost 8 bases and J lost 5 bases. CDR3 length: 15 residues. Germline CDR1 SGHTA, CDR2 FQGNSA. Here the CDR3 reads CASALAGGRVDTQYF. CDR3 DNA sequence: TGTGCCAGCGCACTAGCGGGGGGAAGGGTAGATACGCAGTATTTT.

The V call is TRBV5-1, the J call TRBJ1-1; 7 bases are a match to TRBD1. The CDR3 totals 14 residues. The junction had 4 bases not matched to a gene; V was cut back by 4 bases and J by 1 base. The germline gives CDR1 SGHRS, CDR2 YFSETQ. CDR3 coding DNA: TGCGCCAGCAGCGTCGGGACAGCGAACACTGAAGCTTTCTTT. Amino acid sequence: CASSVGTANTEAFF.

This clone has just a few counts. The gene calls are TRBV2 and TRBJ2-1; no clear D. Looked up from germline, CDR1 is SNHLY and CDR2 is FYNNEI. The CDR3 contains 13 residues. V was trimmed by 2 bases and J by 4 bases, leaving 6 bases between them. The CDR3 DNA sequence: TGTGCCAGCAGTGAACGTTTTTACAATGAGCAGTTCTTC. Its protein is CASSERFYNEQFF. Filled out from reference TRBV2 and TRBJ2-1, the complete variable domain reads EPEVTQTPSHQVTQMGQEVILRCVPISNHLYFYWYRQILGQKVEFLVSFYNNEISEKSEIFDDQFSVERPDGSNFTLKIRSTKLEDSAMYFCASSERFYNEQFFGPGTRLTVL.

This chain links TRBV7-8 with TRBJ2-3; D unresolved. Germline loops: CDR1 SGHVS, CDR2 FQNEAQ. V shed 5 bases and J shed 3 bases, with 9 bases lying between them. This CDR3 is built from 13 residues. The CDR3 bases are TGTGCCAGCAGCCCGCCGGTTACAGATACGCAGTATTTT. This sequence encodes CASSPPVTDTQYF.

This chain joins TRBV14 and TRBJ1-5; D unresolved. V was shortened by 0 bases and J by 7 bases, with 7 bases between the two germline ends. The germline V gene encodes CDR1 SGHDN and CDR2 FVKESK. The CDR3 is made up of 13 amino acids. The chain's CDR3 is CASSQDYPQPQHF. The CDR3 coding sequence is TGTGCCAGCAGCCAAGATTATCCCCAGCCCCAGCATTTT. The whole variable domain, remainder taken from reference TRBV14 and TRBJ1-5, is EAGVTQFPSHSVIEKGQTVTLRCDPISGHDNLYWYRRVMGKEIKFLLHFVKESKQDESGMPNNRFLAERTGGTYSTLKVQPAELEDSGVYFCASSQDYPQPQHFGDGTRLSIL.

The gene calls are TRBV27 and TRBJ2-1; D unclear. The CDR3 spans 12 residues. The germline V and J ends were trimmed by 2 bases and 9 bases, with 8 bases remaining between them. Germline CDR1 reads MNHEY; CDR2 reads SMNVEV (reference sequence). The CDR3 sequence is CASSLGLGEQFF. CDR3 DNA sequence: TGTGCCAGCAGTTTAGGGCTCGGTGAGCAGTTCTTC.

V and J are TRBV27 and TRBJ1-6; 7 bases are shared with TRBD1. After removal of 3 bases from V and 1 base from J, the junction contained 3 bases not matched to a gene. Germline V lookup: CDR1 MNHEY, CDR2 SMNVEV (reference sequence). This CDR3 contains 16 residues. In nucleotides, the CDR3 is TGTGCCAGCAGTTTCACCAGGGGGTCCTATAATTCACCCCTCCACTTT. It translates to CASSFTRGSYNSPLHF.

V gene TRBV11-3 combines with J gene TRBJ2-1; 7 bases match TRBD1. Unmatched junction bases numbered 7, after V lost 5 bases and J lost 3 bases. The CDR3 consists of 15 residues. CDR1 is SGHNT and CDR2 is YENEEA in the germline V gene. This chain's CDR3 is CASSPSRQGYNEQFF. The DNA for the CDR3 is TGTGCCAGCAGCCCCAGCCGACAGGGCTACAATGAGCAGTTCTTC.